Presented here are 32 T cell receptor beta chains from one specimen sequenced in a study of shared clonotypes between healthy human individuals. Assay used: immunoSEQ multiplex PCR; TCRdb lists only in-frame clones, some missing. The sample shows 800,000 to 1,200,000 clones, approximately 80% of them seen only once. Input material: memory CD4+ T cells from PBMCs. As for subset: CD45RA-negative fraction. The source is a man aged 18 to 30 in good health. Some clones in this sample may be carry-over from other donors' samples.

This rearrangement joins TRBV10-3 to TRBJ1-1; weak D call: TRBD1 (6 bases). Germline loops: CDR1 ENHRY, CDR2 SYGVKD. Trimming cost V 10 bases and J 3 bases, with 18 bases left between them. The CDR3 runs to 14 residues. The CDR3 loop is CATRGLDRDTEAFF. CDR3 nucleotides: TGTGCCACCAGGGGACTGGACAGAGACACTGAAGCTTTCTTT.

In its sample, this clone was seen a few times. V gene TRBV14 combines with J gene TRBJ2-1, with a weak D call TRBD1 (5 bases). This CDR3 contains 17 residues. Germline CDR1 is SGHDN and CDR2 is FVKESK. Trimming took off 3 bases at V and 6 bases at J, with 21 bases between the two ends. CDR3 nucleotide sequence: TGTGCCAGCAGCCACCTCCGCGACAGACACACTCGCAATGAGCAGTTCTTC. This gives the protein CASSHLRDRHTRNEQFF.

The chain uses TRBV6-5 and TRBJ2-1, with 8 bases matching TRBD2. Per the germline V gene, CDR1 is MNHEY and CDR2 is SVGAGI. With V trimmed by 5 bases and J by 5 bases, 5 bases remained unmatched. This CDR3 is 14 amino acids long. The CDR3 nucleotides are TGTGCCAGCAGTCAAGCGGGAGAGAACAATGAGCAGTTCTTC. It encodes CASSQAGENNEQFF.

This chain connects TRBV25-1 to TRBJ2-3; D is undetermined. The CDR3 sequence is 13 residues long. Per germline, CDR1 MGHDK and CDR2 SYGVNS. The germline V and J ends were trimmed by 7 bases and 5 bases, with 13 bases remaining between them. The CDR3 protein is CASIPDGRDTQYF. DNA of the CDR3: TGTGCCAGCATACCGGACGGACGAGATACGCAGTATTTT.

The rearrangement joins TRBV7-3 to TRBJ2-2, with D perhaps given as TRBD1 or TRBD2 (5 bases each). Germline loops: CDR1 SGHTA, CDR2 FQGTGA. This CDR3 comprises 14 residues. V was shortened by 7 bases and J by 5 bases, with 14 bases between the two germline ends. The CDR3 loop is CASNPLGGTGELFF. Written as DNA, the CDR3 is TGTGCCAGCAACCCTCTTGGGGGTACCGGGGAGCTGTTTTTT.

Comment on this clone: Other nucleotide sequences from this sample produce the same CDR3. The CDR3 DNA reads TGTGCCAGCAGCCCAGACAGGGGGCGGGACGAGCAGTACTTC. Translating gives CASSPDRGRDEQYF. V usage is TRBV7-2 and J usage is TRBJ2-7, with 10 bases aligning to TRBD1. Germline lookup yields CDR1 SGHTA and CDR2 FQGNSA. Losses at the gene ends were 5 bases for V and 5 bases for J; bases not matched to a gene: 6. The CDR3 totals 14 residues.

J is TRBJ1-5 and V is TRBV11-2, with D unresolved. V was clipped by 1 base and J by 3 bases, with 10 bases between them. The CDR3 spans 15 residues. CDR1 is SGHAT, CDR2 FQNNGV, per germline. CDR3 protein: CASSLGPVYNQPQHF. The DNA for the CDR3 is TGTGCCAGCAGCTTAGGTCCAGTCTACAATCAGCCCCAGCATTTT.

The chain is built from TRBV29-1 and TRBJ2-3; D remains unclear. The CDR3 contains 10 residues. Germline V gives CDR1 SQVTM, CDR2 ANQGSEA. Between the trimmed V and J ends, which lost 4 bases and 3 bases, there was a span of 2 bases. Here the CDR3 DNA reads TGCAGCGTTGTTACAGATACGCAGTATTTT. Residues: CSVVTDTQYF.

The sample holds a few counts of this clone. V gene TRBV5-1 combines with J gene TRBJ2-6; D not certain. CDR3 length: 14 residues. Germline CDR1 is SGHRS and CDR2 is YFSETQ. The ends were cut back, 5 bases at V and 0 bases at J, with 6 bases in the middle. The chain's CDR3 is CASRDGSGANVLTF. The CDR3 DNA reads as TGCGCCAGCAGAGACGGCTCTGGGGCCAACGTCCTGACTTTC.

The rearrangement links TRBV15 to TRBJ1-5; 9 nucleotides align to TRBD1. This CDR3 is 15 amino acids long. V dropped 5 bases and J dropped 4; count of bases not matched to a gene: 6. Germline V CDR1 and CDR2: LNHNV, YYDKDF (reference sequence). The CDR3 protein is CATSGRGTGNQPQHF. DNA for the CDR3: TGTGCCACCAGCGGTCGCGGGACAGGGAATCAGCCCCAGCATTTT.

This chain links TRBV5-1 with TRBJ2-7; TRBD1 agrees at 7 bases. The CDR3 length is 17 residues. Per germline, CDR1 SGHRS and CDR2 YFSETQ. With V trimmed by 4 bases and J by 0 bases, 13 bases remained unmatched. CDR3 sequence reads: CASSVIYRDRDSYEQYF. The CDR3 region has the DNA TGCGCCAGCAGCGTTATCTACCGGGACAGAGACTCCTACGAGCAGTACTTC.

This clone has just a few counts. The chain employs TRBV30 and TRBJ1-4; D uncertain. This CDR3 contains 10 residues. V dropped 4 bases and J dropped 7 bases, with 4 bases sitting between them. Germline loops: CDR1 GTSNPN, CDR2 SVGIG (reference sequence). Here the CDR3 reads CAWIGEKLFF. The CDR3 region has the DNA TGTGCCTGGATTGGTGAAAAACTGTTTTTT.

The chain recombines TRBV2 with TRBJ1-1; tentative D call: TRBD1 (5 bases). Trimming removed 5 bases from V and 7 bases from J, with 8 bases in between. The CDR3 has 11 residues. CDR1 is SNHLY, CDR2 FYNNEI, per germline. The CDR3 is CASSRQFEAFF. The CDR3 DNA reads TGTGCCAGCAGTCGACAGTTTGAAGCTTTCTTT.

V and J are TRBV5-1 and TRBJ2-5; 12 bases are a match to TRBD2. V dropped 2 bases and J dropped 0; count of bases not matched to a gene: 8. The CDR3 spans 18 residues. Germline values: CDR1 SGHRS, CDR2 YFSETQ. CDR3 in amino acids: CASSFGASGRGYQETQYF. The CDR3 coding sequence is TGCGCCAGCAGCTTCGGGGCTAGCGGGAGGGGGTACCAAGAGACCCAGTACTTC. Looking up the rest from reference TRBV5-1 and TRBJ2-5 gives the full variable domain: KAGVTQTPRYLIKTRGQQVTLSCSPISGHRSVSWYQQTPGQGLQFLFEYFSETQRNKGNFPGRFSGRQFSNSRSEMNVSTLELGDSALYLCASSFGASGRGYQETQYFGPGTRLLVL.

V and J are TRBV7-2 and TRBJ2-4, with 7 bases aligning to TRBD1. Per the germline V gene, CDR1 is SGHTA and CDR2 is FQGNSA. Unmatched junction bases numbered 10, after V lost 5 bases and J lost 0 bases. The CDR3 covers 17 residues. The CDR3 sequence: CASSRPRGQLAKNIQYF. In nucleotides, the CDR3 is TGTGCCAGCAGCCGCCCTAGGGGACAGCTAGCCAAAAACATTCAGTACTTC.

The V gene is TRBV27, the J gene TRBJ2-1; 10 nucleotides agree with TRBD1. After removal of 6 bases from V and 8 bases from J, the junction contained 10 bases not matched to a gene. The CDR3 spans 15 residues. Germline values: CDR1 MNHEY, CDR2 SMNVEV (reference sequence). Here the CDR3 DNA reads TGTGCCAGCAGCACCCGGGACAGGGGTAGCGATGAGCAGTTCTTC. Translation: CASSTRDRGSDEQFF.

This clone was picked up a small number of times. The chain uses TRBV7-7 and TRBJ2-1, with D uncertain. This CDR3 is 13 amino acids long. Germline lookup yields CDR1 SSHAT and CDR2 FNYEAQ (reference sequence). Deletions cut 5 bases from V and 9 bases from J, with 14 bases between. The CDR3 is CASSPGPTGEQFF. DNA of the CDR3: TGTGCCAGCAGCCCCGGACCCACGGGTGAGCAGTTCTTC.

The chain is built from TRBV5-1 and TRBJ2-3; TRBD1 matches 7 bases. The CDR3 is 13 residues long. Per germline, CDR1 SGHRS and CDR2 YFSETQ. V lost 4 bases and J lost 3; bases outside the gene matches: 2. The CDR3 region has the DNA TGCGCCAGCAGCGCGACAGGGACAGATACGCAGTATTTT. Its translation is CASSATGTDTQYF.

The rearrangement links TRBV28 to TRBJ1-4; a weak D match, TRBD1 (5 bases). V shed 6 bases and J shed 0 bases, with 17 bases lying between them. Germline CDR1 reads MDHEN; CDR2 reads SYDVKM. The CDR3 has 17 residues. The CDR3 DNA is TGTGCCAGCAGCAACCCCGCCAGGGTAGCAACTAATGAAAAACTGTTTTTT. Protein sequence: CASSNPARVATNEKLFF.

The rearrangement uses TRBV7-9 and TRBJ2-2; possible D gene TRBD1, 6 bases. V shed 1 base and J shed 2 bases, with 8 bases lying between them. CDR1 and CDR2 from the germline V gene are SEHNR and FQNEAQ (reference sequence). This CDR3 is 15 amino acids long. The CDR3 reads CASSLDGTNTGELFF. The CDR3 nucleotides are TGTGCCAGCAGCTTAGACGGGACAAACACCGGGGAGCTGTTTTTT. Full variable domain (outside the CDR3, taken from reference TRBV7-9 and TRBJ2-2): DTGVSQNPRHKITKRGQNVTFRCDPISEHNRLYWYRQTLGQGPEFLTYFQNEAQLEKSRLLSDRFSAERPKGSFSTLEIQRTEQGDSAMYLCASSLDGTNTGELFFGEGSRLTVL.

This chain joins TRBV28 and TRBJ1-5; D gene uncertain. In germline, CDR1 is MDHEN, CDR2 SYDVKM. This CDR3 comprises 12 residues. Trimming took 1 base from V and 6 from J, leaving 4 bases between them. CDR3 region: CASSLYRQPQHF. The CDR3 nucleotides read TGTGCCAGCAGTTTATATCGTCAGCCCCAGCATTTT.

The chain recombines TRBV28 with TRBJ2-7; 11 bases fit TRBD1. This CDR3 is 17 amino acids long. The germline CDR1 and CDR2 sequences are MDHEN and SYDVKM. V was clipped by 6 bases and J by 0 bases; unmatched bases: 10. The CDR3 DNA reads as TGTGCCAGCAGGAGACCGGGACAGGGGGTGACCTCCTACGAGCAGTACTTC. It specifies CASRRPGQGVTSYEQYF.

There are a few counts of this clone. The rearrangement joins TRBV15 to TRBJ1-2; 7 nucleotides align to TRBD1. In germline, CDR1 is LNHNV, CDR2 YYDKDF (reference sequence). V gave up 7 bases and J gave up 9 bases; unmatched junction bases: 14. The CDR3 consists of 14 residues. In DNA, the CDR3 is TGTGCCACCACCCCGACAGGGTCCCCCTGGAGCTACACCTTC. Translation gives CATTPTGSPWSYTF.

The rearrangement uses TRBV30 and TRBJ2-5; D ambiguous. The V end lost 0 bases, the J end lost 9 bases, and 14 bases lay between the germline ends. Germline CDR1 reads GTSNPN; CDR2 reads SVGIG (reference sequence). There are 13 residues in the CDR3. The CDR3 DNA reads TGTGCCTGGAGTGTCCTCGGCCCCGCGGCCCAGTACTTC. It codes for CAWSVLGPAAQYF.

This clone was counted ten times or more. The chain joins TRBV5-1 to TRBJ2-3; D unclear. This CDR3 comprises 15 residues. Germline V gene sequence: CDR1 SGHRS, CDR2 YFSETQ. Between the trimmed V and J ends, which lost 1 base and 3 bases, there was a span of 12 bases. The CDR3 protein is CASSLLPDLTDTQYF. DNA for the CDR3: TGCGCCAGCAGCTTGTTGCCAGACTTAACAGATACGCAGTATTTT.

The chain couples TRBV2 to TRBJ1-2; a possible D gene is TRBD1 (6 bases). Trimming pared 4 bases from V and 6 bases from J, leaving 18 bases between. The CDR3 contains 15 residues. CDR1 SNHLY and CDR2 FYNNEI come from the germline V gene. CDR3 residues: CASSAAGGSADGYTF. The CDR3 DNA is TGTGCCAGCAGTGCTGCGGGGGGCTCAGCCGATGGCTACACCTTC.

The rearrangement uses TRBV5-3 and TRBJ2-7, with TRBD1 identical over 8 bases. TRBV5-3 is flagged as an ORF with uncertain function. V lost 3 bases, J lost 3 bases, and 8 bases stayed unmatched. CDR3 size: 15 residues. Here the CDR3 reads CARSCDRGVFYEQYF. The CDR3 nucleotides read TGTGCCAGAAGCTGCGACAGGGGAGTCTTCTACGAGCAGTACTTC.

This clone was picked up one time. V and J are TRBV4-3 and TRBJ2-3; 7 bases map to TRBD2. V shed 3 bases, J shed 3 bases, and the junction held 9 bases outside the gene matches. Germline-derived CDR1 and CDR2 are LGHNA and YSLEER. This CDR3 is 16 amino acids long. The CDR3 protein is CASSHDTSVGTDTQYF. CDR3 nucleotides: TGCGCCAGCAGCCATGACACTAGCGTAGGAACAGATACGCAGTATTTT.

The rearrangement joins TRBV11-2 to TRBJ2-1, with 11 bases matching TRBD2. The CDR3 sequence is 15 residues long. Looked up from germline, CDR1 is SGHAT and CDR2 is FQNNGV. V gave up 5 bases and J gave up 6 bases; unmatched junction bases: 6. CDR3 sequence (DNA): TGTGCCAGCAGCCCCATTAGCGGGAGGGCCAATGAGCAGTTCTTC. Protein sequence: CASSPISGRANEQFF.

This clone was counted a few times. The rearrangement joins TRBV7-8 to TRBJ2-2, with a weak D call TRBD2 (6 bases). The CDR3 has 14 residues. The germline gives CDR1 SGHVS, CDR2 FQNEAQ. The ends were cut back, 1 base at V and 7 bases at J, with 10 bases in the middle. The CDR3: CASSLGVGSGELFF. The CDR3, as DNA: TGTGCCAGCAGCTTAGGTGTCGGGAGCGGGGAGCTGTTTTTT. Variable domain in full (rest from reference TRBV7-8 and TRBJ2-2): GAGVSQSPRYKVAKRGQDVALRCDPISGHVSLFWYQQALGQGPEFLTYFQNEAQLDKSGLPSDRFFAERPEGSVSTLKIQRTQQEDSAVYLCASSLGVGSGELFFGEGSRLTVL.

CDR3 bases: TGTGCCAGCAGCTTGTTTCTAGCTCACAACAATGAGCAGTTCTTC. Residues: CASSLFLAHNNEQFF. The chain has TRBV5-6 and TRBJ2-1; D is possibly TRBD2 (5 bases). The V and J ends lost 1 base and 5 bases respectively, with 13 bases between them. Germline assignment: CDR1 SGHDT and CDR2 YYEEEE. The CDR3 is 15 residues long. Full variable domain (outside the CDR3, taken from reference TRBV5-6 and TRBJ2-1): DAGVTQSPTHLIKTRGQQVTLRCSPKSGHDTVSWYQQALGQGPQFIFQYYEEEERQRGNFPDRFSGHQFPNYSSELNVNALLLGDSALYLCASSLFLAHNNEQFFGPGTRLTVL.

CDR3 sequence reads: CASRMAFAGTGELFF. In nucleotides, the CDR3 is TGTGCCAGCAGGATGGCCTTCGCGGGGACCGGGGAGCTGTTTTTT. The chain recombines TRBV11-2 with TRBJ2-2, with TRBD2 as a possible D gene (6 bases). The V gene's germline CDR1 is SGHAT and CDR2 FQNNGV. This CDR3 is 15 amino acids long. Trimming shortened V by 6 bases and J by 5 bases, and 16 bases separated the two germline ends.